The next 20 T cell receptor beta chains were all read from a single sample in a study of CD8 T cells in ankylosing spondylitis (dated 2017 in TCRdb). No antigen has been assigned to these receptors. General study outcomes and caveats: Blood from ankylosing spondylitis patients appeared to be characterized by a TCR beta motif made up of several highly homologous amino acid variants.

To prepare the library, 5' RACE was applied. Reads for this sample came from an Illumina HiSeq 2500. The raw public data were reprocessed by TCRdb itself: fastp quality trimming at Q25, MiXCR clonotype calling, in-frame beta chains only. One record per CDR3 amino acid sequence lists the most common genes and DNA. A total of some 800,000 distinct CDR3 sequences appear in this sample, around 11% of them only once. The ten top clones hold roughly 0.51% of the sample. The sequenced sample consisted of blood, either unsorted or a sorted T cell fraction (not recorded which). The source of these receptors is a male donor with ankylosing spondylitis.

This clonotype has a handful of counts. V usage is TRBV25-1 and J usage is TRBJ2-5; 7 bases align to TRBD2. V was clipped by 3 bases and J by 5 bases; unmatched bases: 6. Germline CDR1 is MGHDK and CDR2 is SYGVNS. This CDR3 is 14 amino acids long. The CDR3 spells CASSEGGRSETQYF. CDR3 in DNA: TGTGCCAGCAGTGAGGGAGGGAGGAGCGAGACCCAGTACTTC.

The sample holds a few counts of this clonotype. The chain links TRBV10-3 to TRBJ2-3; no reliable D call. Germline V lookup: CDR1 ENHRY, CDR2 SYGVKD. V was clipped by 3 bases and J by 0 bases, with 13 bases between them. CDR3 length equals 16 residues. The CDR3 region is CAISDPALPSTDTQYF. The CDR3, as DNA: TGTGCCATCAGTGACCCAGCGCTACCTAGCACAGATACGCAGTATTTT.

V usage is TRBV12-3 or TRBV12-4 and J usage is TRBJ1-6, with D unclear. V was clipped by 5 bases and J by 7 bases, with 18 bases between them. The CDR3 is made up of 16 amino acids. The CDR3: CASSPPPTGVNSPLHF. The CDR3 bases are TGTGCCAGCAGTCCTCCCCCAACGGGTGTCAATTCACCCCTCCACTTT.

This clonotype was counted between two and nine times. CDR3 sequence reads: CASSLVWTGVGQPQHF. The CDR3 DNA reads TGTGCCAGCAGCTTGGTCTGGACAGGGGTCGGGCAGCCCCAGCATTTT. The V gene is TRBV5-5, the J gene TRBJ1-5; 9 bases map to TRBD1. Germline V CDR1 and CDR2: SGHKS, YYEKEE (reference sequence). The CDR3 consists of 16 residues. J was trimmed by 7 bases and V by 0 bases; bases with no gene match: 8.

In its sample, this clonotype was seen a few times. V usage is TRBV7-2 and J usage is TRBJ2-5; D gene ambiguous. Germline lookup yields CDR1 SGHTA and CDR2 FQGNSA. The CDR3 totals 14 residues. Between the trimmed V and J ends, which lost 1 base and 2 bases, there was a span of 8 bases. The CDR3 is CASSLVSRQETQYF. The CDR3 region has the DNA TGTGCCAGCAGCTTAGTCTCCAGGCAAGAGACCCAGTACTTC.

This chain uses TRBV7-2 with TRBJ1-1; D not certain. In germline, CDR1 is SGHTA, CDR2 FQGNSA. Trimming stripped 7 bases from V and 7 bases from J, with 10 bases between. The CDR3 extends over 11 amino acids. The CDR3 DNA is TGTGCCAGCACCTCGCGGAGTGAAGCTTTCTTT. As protein: CASTSRSEAFF.

This clonotype was seen a few times. The chain joins TRBV7-2 to TRBJ1-1; D is undetermined. Germline CDR1 reads SGHTA; CDR2 reads FQGNSA. V was shortened by 4 bases and J by 1 base, with 13 bases between the two germline ends. The CDR3 loop spans 15 amino acids. CDR3 sequence (DNA): TGTGCCAGCAGCTCGCTATCCAACGAGAACACTGAAGCTTTCTTT. Protein sequence: CASSSLSNENTEAFF. The full variable domain, rest sourced from reference TRBV7-2 and TRBJ1-1, is GAGVSQSPSNKVTEKGKDVELRCDPISGHTALYWYRQSLGQGLEFLIYFQGNSAPDKSGLPSDRFSAERTGGSVSTLTIQRTQQEDSAVYLCASSSLSNENTEAFFGQGTRLTVV.

This clonotype was counted only a few times. The chain is built from TRBV20-1 and TRBJ2-4, with 7 bases identical to TRBD1. With V trimmed by 0 bases and J by 1 base, 9 bases remained unmatched. In germline, CDR1 is DFQATT, CDR2 SNEGSKA (reference sequence). CDR3 size: 17 residues. CDR3 in DNA: TGCAGTGCTAGAGATCATCAAAGGGGGCCGGCCAAAAACATTCAGTACTTC. It yields the protein CSARDHQRGPAKNIQYF.

Only a few counts were recorded for this clonotype. V is TRBV7-2 and J is TRBJ2-7; D call uncertain. The germline V gene has CDR1 SGHTA and CDR2 FQGNSA. The CDR3 loop spans 13 amino acids. With 0 bases removed from V and 10 bases from J, the gap between germline ends came to 13 bases. The CDR3 nucleotides are TGTGCCAGCAGCTTAGCTAAGCAGGCATTTCAGTACTTC. This codes for CASSLAKQAFQYF.

In this sample, this clonotype turned up a few times. This rearrangement joins TRBV18 to TRBJ1-1, with D unclear. Trimming left V 6 bases short and J 2 bases short, with 13 bases between. This CDR3 contains 14 residues. Germline values: CDR1 KGHSH, CDR2 LQKENI. CDR3 sequence: CASSVGRINTEAFF. The CDR3 bases are TGTGCCAGCTCCGTCGGACGGATTAACACTGAAGCTTTCTTT.

The table lists this clonotype with many counts. The chain is built from TRBV7-2 and TRBJ2-7, with D perhaps TRBD2 (6 bases). The V gene lost 1 base and the J gene lost 6 bases, with 13 bases spanning the gap. Germline V gene lookup returns CDR1 SGHTA and CDR2 FQGNSA. This CDR3 spans 14 amino acids. The CDR3, as DNA: TGTGCCAGCAGCTTAGTCGGGAGACCTCGCGAGCAGTACTTC. Its protein product is CASSLVGRPREQYF. Based on the CDR3 plus reference TRBV7-2 and TRBJ2-7, the full variable domain is GAGVSQSPSNKVTEKGKDVELRCDPISGHTALYWYRQSLGQGLEFLIYFQGNSAPDKSGLPSDRFSAERTGGSVSTLTIQRTQQEDSAVYLCASSLVGRPREQYFGPGTRLTVT.

This clonotype appeared many times. CDR3 sequence (DNA): TGTGCCAGCAGTCCGACAAGGTACAATGAGCAGTTCTTC. Translated: CASSPTRYNEQFF. This sequence joins TRBV12-3 or TRBV12-4 and TRBJ2-1; D unclear. Trimming took 5 bases from V and 4 from J, leaving 9 bases between them. The CDR3 totals 13 residues.

This chain joins TRBV6-1 and TRBJ1-5; D ambiguous. Trimming removed 6 bases at V and 1 base at J, with 7 bases between. CDR3 size: 13 residues. Germline-derived CDR1 and CDR2 are MNHNS and SASEGT. CDR3 in amino acids: CASSSQSNQPQHF. For the CDR3, the DNA is TGTGCCAGCAGCTCCCAGAGCAATCAGCCCCAGCATTTT.

With respect to this clonotype: Possible read error: a much larger clone is one base away. The chain links TRBV10-3 to TRBJ1-1; 7 bases line up with TRBD1. Germline CDR1 ENHRY, CDR2 SYGVKD. The trim removed 6 bases at V and 3 bases at J, leaving 4 bases unmatched. This CDR3 spans 13 amino acids. This chain's CDR3 is CAIRSTGYTEAFF. The CDR3 nucleotides are TGTGCCATCAGGTCGACAGGGTACACTGAAGCTTTCTTT.

The table lists this clonotype with a few counts. The chain links TRBV20-1 to TRBJ2-1; 9 bases map to TRBD2. Trimming at V came to 3 bases and at J to 2 bases, leaving 5 bases not matched to a gene. Per germline, CDR1 DFQATT and CDR2 SNEGSKA (reference sequence). The CDR3 length is 15 residues. The chain's CDR3 is CSASWAGGPYNEQFF. CDR3 bases: TGCAGTGCTAGCTGGGCGGGGGGGCCCTACAATGAGCAGTTCTTC.

V and J are TRBV12-3 or TRBV12-4 and TRBJ1-1; 10 bases are shared with TRBD1. The CDR3 has 14 residues. V lost 5 bases, J lost 7 bases, and 7 bases stayed unmatched. Here the CDR3 DNA reads TGTGCCAGCAGTCAGACAGGGGGCGGGATTGAAGCTTTCTTT. Protein product: CASSQTGGGIEAFF.

This clonotype was found a few times. V is TRBV25-1 and J is TRBJ2-7; D is ambiguous. The V gene lost 3 bases and the J gene lost 3 bases, with 12 bases spanning the gap. The CDR3 has 14 amino acids. In germline, CDR1 is MGHDK, CDR2 SYGVNS. The CDR3 coding sequence is TGTGCCAGCAGTGATTCCCCAACACACTACGAGCAGTACTTC. Protein: CASSDSPTHYEQYF.

The chain couples TRBV5-1 to TRBJ1-2; no clear D gene. The CDR3 spans 14 residues. Germline V gene lookup returns CDR1 SGHRS and CDR2 YFSETQ. V lost 3 bases and J lost 3, with 12 bases in between. The CDR3 loop reads CASSWEPPYYGYTF. CDR3 DNA: TGCGCCAGCAGCTGGGAACCCCCCTACTATGGCTACACCTTC.

This clonotype was recorded at least ten times. This chain uses TRBV20-1 with TRBJ1-5, with a possible D match to TRBD1 (5 bases). Trimming cost V 5 bases and J 3 bases, with 11 bases left between them. The V gene's germline CDR1 is DFQATT and CDR2 SNEGSKA (reference sequence). The CDR3 is 13 residues long. CDR3 nucleotides: TGCAGTGCTTTGGACAACCCCAATCAGCCCCAGCATTTT. This translates into CSALDNPNQPQHF.

This chain uses TRBV11-2 with TRBJ1-1, with a tentative D call TRBD1 (6 bases). V was pared by 3 bases and J by 11 bases, with 19 bases between. Germline values: CDR1 SGHAT, CDR2 FQNNGV. The CDR3 covers 14 residues. The CDR3 is CASSLERVGTSAFF. DNA of the CDR3: TGTGCCAGCAGCTTGGAAAGGGTTGGGACATCTGCTTTCTTT.